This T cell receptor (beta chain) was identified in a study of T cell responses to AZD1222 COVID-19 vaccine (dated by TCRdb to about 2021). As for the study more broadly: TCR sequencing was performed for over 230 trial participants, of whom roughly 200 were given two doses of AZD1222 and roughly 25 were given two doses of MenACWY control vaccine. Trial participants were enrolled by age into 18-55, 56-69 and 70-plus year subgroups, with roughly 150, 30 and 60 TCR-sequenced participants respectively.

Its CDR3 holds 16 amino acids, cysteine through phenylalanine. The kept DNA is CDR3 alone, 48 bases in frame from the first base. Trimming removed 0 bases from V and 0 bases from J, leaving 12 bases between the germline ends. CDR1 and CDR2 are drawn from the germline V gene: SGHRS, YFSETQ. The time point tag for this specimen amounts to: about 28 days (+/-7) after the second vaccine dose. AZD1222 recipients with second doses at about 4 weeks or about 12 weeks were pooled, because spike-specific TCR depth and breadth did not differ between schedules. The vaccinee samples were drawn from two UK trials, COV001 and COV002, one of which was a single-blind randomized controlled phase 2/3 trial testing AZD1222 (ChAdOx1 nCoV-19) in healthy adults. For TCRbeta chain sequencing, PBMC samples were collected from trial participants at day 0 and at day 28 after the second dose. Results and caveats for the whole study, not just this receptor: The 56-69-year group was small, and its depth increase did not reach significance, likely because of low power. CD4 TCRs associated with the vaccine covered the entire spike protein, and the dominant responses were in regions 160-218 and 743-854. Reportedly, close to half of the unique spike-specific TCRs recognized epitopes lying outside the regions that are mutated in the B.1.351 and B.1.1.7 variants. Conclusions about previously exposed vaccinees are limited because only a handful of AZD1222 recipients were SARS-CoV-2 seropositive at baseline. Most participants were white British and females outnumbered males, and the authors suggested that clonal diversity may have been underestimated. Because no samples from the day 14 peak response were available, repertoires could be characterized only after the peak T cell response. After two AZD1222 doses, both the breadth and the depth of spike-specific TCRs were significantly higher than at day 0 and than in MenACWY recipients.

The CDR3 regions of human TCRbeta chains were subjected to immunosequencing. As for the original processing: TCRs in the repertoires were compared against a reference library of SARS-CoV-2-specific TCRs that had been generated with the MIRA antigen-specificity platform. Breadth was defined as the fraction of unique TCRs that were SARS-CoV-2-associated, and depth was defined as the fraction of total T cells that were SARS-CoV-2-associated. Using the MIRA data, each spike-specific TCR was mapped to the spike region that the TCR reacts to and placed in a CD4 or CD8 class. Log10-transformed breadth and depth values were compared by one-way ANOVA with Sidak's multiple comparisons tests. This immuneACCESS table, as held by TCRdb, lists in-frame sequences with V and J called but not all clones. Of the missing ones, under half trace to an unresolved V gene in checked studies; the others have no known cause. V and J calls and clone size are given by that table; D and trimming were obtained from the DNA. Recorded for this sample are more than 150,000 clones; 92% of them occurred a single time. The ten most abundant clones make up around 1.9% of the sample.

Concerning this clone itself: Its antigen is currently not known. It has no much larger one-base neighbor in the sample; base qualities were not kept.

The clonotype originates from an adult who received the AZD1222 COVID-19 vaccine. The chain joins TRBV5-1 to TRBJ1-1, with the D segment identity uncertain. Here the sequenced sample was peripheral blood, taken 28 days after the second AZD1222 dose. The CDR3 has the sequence CASSLGRGSMNTEAFF. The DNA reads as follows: TGCGCCAGCAGCTTGGGTCGTGGGAGCATGAACACTGAAGCTTTCTTT.